This TCR beta chain was recorded in a study of CD8+ T cells in alopecia areata. Peripheral blood, together with lesional scalp punch biopsies, was collected from alopecia areata patients. Sequencing templates came from extracted RNA that was reverse transcribed into cDNA. The protocol was immunoSEQ multiplex PCR, while the TCRdb copy is restricted to in-frame clones and leaves out a portion. Altogether under 65,000 clones are present, around 47% being singletons, with the ten largest covering roughly half. CDR3 length: 13 residues. Germline V gene sequence: CDR1 SGHNT, CDR2 YYREEE (reference sequence). J gave up 4 bases and V 4 bases, and 1 base lay outside the gene matches.

The chain is built from TRBV5-4 and TRBJ1-1; 10 bases are shared with TRBD1. This receptor was obtained from a human donor with alopecia areata. Material: NKG2D-low CD8+ T cells sorted from blood. In DNA form, the CDR3 reads TGTGCCAGCAGCGGGACAGGGGCCACTGAAGCTTTCTTT. Protein: CASSGTGATEAFF.